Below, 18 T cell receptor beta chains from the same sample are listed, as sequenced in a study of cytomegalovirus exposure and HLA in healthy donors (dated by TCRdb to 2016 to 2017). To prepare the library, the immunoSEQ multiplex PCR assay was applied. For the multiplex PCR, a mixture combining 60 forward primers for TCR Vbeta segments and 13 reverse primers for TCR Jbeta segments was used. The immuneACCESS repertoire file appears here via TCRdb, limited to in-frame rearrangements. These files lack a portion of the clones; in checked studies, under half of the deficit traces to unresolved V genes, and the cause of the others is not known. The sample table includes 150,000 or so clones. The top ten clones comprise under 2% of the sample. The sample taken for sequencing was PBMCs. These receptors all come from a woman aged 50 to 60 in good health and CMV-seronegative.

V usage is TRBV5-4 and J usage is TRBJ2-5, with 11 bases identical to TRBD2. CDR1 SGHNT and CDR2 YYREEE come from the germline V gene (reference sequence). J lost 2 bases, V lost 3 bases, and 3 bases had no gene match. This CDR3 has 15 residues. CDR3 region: CASSSGTSGQETQYF. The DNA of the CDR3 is TGTGCCAGCAGCTCCGGGACTAGCGGACAAGAGACCCAGTACTTC.

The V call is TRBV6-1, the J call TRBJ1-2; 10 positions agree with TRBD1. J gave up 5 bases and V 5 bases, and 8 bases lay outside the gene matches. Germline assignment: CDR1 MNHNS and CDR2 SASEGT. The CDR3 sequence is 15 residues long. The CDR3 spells CASSTQGQGTYGYTF. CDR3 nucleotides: TGTGCCAGCAGTACCCAGGGACAGGGGACTTATGGCTACACCTTC.

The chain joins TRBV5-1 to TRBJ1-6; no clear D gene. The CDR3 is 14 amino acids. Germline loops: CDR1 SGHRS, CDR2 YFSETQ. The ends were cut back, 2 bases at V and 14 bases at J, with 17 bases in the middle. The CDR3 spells CASSFETVASALHF. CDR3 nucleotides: TGCGCCAGCAGCTTCGAGACGGTAGCTTCGGCCCTCCACTTT.

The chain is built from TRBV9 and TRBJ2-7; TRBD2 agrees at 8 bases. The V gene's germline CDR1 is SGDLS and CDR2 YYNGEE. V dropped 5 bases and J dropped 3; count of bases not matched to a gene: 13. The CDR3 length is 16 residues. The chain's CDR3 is CASSTKAGTSVYEQYF. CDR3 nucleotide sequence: TGTGCCAGCAGTACTAAAGCCGGGACTAGTGTCTACGAGCAGTACTTC.

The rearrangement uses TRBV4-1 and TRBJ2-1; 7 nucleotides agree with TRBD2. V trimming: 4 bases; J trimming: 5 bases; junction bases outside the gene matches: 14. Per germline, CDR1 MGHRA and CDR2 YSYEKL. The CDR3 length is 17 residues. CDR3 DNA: TGCGCCAGCAGCCCCCCCGGCACGGGACTATTAAACAATGAGCAGTTCTTC. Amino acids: CASSPPGTGLLNNEQFF.

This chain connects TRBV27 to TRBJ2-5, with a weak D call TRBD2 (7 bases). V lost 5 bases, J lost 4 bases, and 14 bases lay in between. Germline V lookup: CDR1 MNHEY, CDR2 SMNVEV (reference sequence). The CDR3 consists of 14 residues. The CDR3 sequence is CASSHEGGGETQYF. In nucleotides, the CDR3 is TGTGCCAGCAGTCACGAAGGGGGGGGAGAGACCCAGTACTTC.

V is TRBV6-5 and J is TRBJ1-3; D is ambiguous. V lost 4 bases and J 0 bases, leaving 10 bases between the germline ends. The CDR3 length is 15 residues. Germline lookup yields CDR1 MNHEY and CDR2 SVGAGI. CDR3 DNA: TGTGCCAGCAGTTCTTCCTCGAGCTCTGGAAACACCATATATTTT. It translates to CASSSSSSSGNTIYF.

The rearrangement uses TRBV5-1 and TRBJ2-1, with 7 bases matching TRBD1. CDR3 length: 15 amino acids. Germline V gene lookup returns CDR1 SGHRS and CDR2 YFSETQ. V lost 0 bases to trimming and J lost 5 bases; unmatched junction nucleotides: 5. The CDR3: CASSLGGGGDNEQFF. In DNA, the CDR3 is TGCGCCAGCAGCTTGGGAGGGGGCGGTGACAATGAGCAGTTCTTC.

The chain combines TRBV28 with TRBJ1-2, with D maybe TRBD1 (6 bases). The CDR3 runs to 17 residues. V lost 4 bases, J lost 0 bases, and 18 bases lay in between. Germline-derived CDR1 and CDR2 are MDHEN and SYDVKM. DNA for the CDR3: TGTGCCAGCAGTTCGACAGGAGAGTTGTTTGCTAACTATGGCTACACCTTC. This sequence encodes CASSSTGELFANYGYTF.

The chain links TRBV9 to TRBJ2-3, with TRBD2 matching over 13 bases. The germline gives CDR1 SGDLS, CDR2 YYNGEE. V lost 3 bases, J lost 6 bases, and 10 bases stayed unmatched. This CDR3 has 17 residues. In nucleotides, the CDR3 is TGTGCCAGCAGCGCCCTACTAGCGGGAGGGCCGGGGGATACGCAGTATTTT. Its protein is CASSALLAGGPGDTQYF.

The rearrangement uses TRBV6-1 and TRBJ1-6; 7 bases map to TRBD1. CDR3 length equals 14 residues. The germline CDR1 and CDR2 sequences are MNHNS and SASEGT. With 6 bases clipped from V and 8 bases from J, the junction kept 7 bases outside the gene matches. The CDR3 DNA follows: TGTGCCAGCAGGAGGGACAGTAGGGATTCACCCCTCCACTTT. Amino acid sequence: CASRRDSRDSPLHF.

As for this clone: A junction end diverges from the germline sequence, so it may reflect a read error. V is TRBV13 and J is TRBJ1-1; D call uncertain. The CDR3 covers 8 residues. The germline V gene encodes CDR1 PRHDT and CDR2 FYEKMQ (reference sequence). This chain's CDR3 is CASSLAGF. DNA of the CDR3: TGTGCCAGCAGCTTAGCAGGCTTT.

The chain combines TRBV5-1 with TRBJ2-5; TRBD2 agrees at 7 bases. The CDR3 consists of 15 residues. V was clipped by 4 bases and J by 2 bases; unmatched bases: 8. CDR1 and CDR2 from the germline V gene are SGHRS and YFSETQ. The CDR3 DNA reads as TGCGCCAGCAGCAACGGACTAGTAGGTCAAGAGACCCAGTACTTC. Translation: CASSNGLVGQETQYF.

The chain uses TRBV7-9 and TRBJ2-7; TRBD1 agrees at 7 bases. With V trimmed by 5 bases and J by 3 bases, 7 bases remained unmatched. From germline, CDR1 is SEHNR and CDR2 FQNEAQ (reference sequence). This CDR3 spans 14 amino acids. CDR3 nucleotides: TGTGCCAGCAGCCTAAGGGGACAGATCTACGAGCAGTACTTC. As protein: CASSLRGQIYEQYF.

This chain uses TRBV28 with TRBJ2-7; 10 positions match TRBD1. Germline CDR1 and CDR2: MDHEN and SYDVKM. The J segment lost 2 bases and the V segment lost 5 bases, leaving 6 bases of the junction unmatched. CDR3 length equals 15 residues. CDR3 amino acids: CASSTTGGPPYEQYF. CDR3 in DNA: TGTGCCAGCAGTACGACAGGGGGCCCCCCCTACGAGCAGTACTTC.

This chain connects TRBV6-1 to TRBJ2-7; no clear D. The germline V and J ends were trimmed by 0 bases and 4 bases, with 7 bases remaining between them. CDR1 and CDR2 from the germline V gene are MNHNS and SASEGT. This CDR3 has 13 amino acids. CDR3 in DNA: TGTGCCAGCAGTGAAGCTCTAGATTACGAGCAGTACTTC. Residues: CASSEALDYEQYF.

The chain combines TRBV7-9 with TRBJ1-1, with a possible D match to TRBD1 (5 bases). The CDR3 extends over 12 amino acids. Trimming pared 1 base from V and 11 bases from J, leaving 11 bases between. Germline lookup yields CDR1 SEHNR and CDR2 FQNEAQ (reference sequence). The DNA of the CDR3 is TGTGCCAGCAGCTTAGAGGGGATTGGGGCTTTCTTT. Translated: CASSLEGIGAFF.

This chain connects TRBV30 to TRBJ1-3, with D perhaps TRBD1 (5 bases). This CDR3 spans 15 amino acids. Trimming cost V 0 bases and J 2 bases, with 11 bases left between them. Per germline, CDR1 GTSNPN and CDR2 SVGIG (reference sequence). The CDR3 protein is CAWSVNRGAGNTIYF. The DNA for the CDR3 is TGTGCCTGGAGTGTGAATCGGGGGGCTGGAAACACCATATATTTT.